A single sample is the source of the 31 T cell receptor beta chains below, sequenced in a study of cytomegalovirus exposure and HLA in healthy donors. Produced via immunoSEQ multiplex PCR; TCRdb's table is partial and in-frame only. This table has 330,000 or so clones, more than 80% appearing once. Sequencing was done on a sample of PBMCs. The receptors derive from a woman aged 18-29 years in good health and CMV-seronegative.

The CDR3 bases are TGTGCTAGTGGGGAGGGACAGGGGGCCGGCAATGAGCAGTTCTTC. It yields the protein CASGEGQGAGNEQFF. The genes are TRBV12-5 and TRBJ2-1; TRBD1 matches at 12 bases. After removal of 6 bases from V and 6 bases from J, the junction contained 6 bases not matched to a gene. Per germline, CDR1 LGHNT and CDR2 FRNRAP. This CDR3 contains 15 residues.

Turning to this clone: The junction and the germline gene differ at one end; a read error may be behind it. V usage is TRBV23-1 and J usage is TRBJ2-7; 11 bases fit TRBD1. TRBV23-1 is labeled an ORF, and its function is uncertain. This CDR3 is built from 16 residues. Here the CDR3 DNA reads TGCGCCGGCAGGACAGGGGGCAGACTAGCGGACTACGAGCAGTACTTC. Encoded protein: CAGRTGGRLADYEQYF.

The chain uses TRBV29-1 and TRBJ2-3, with TRBD1 matching 8 bases. This CDR3 spans 14 amino acids. Germline V lookup: CDR1 SQVTM, CDR2 ANQGSEA. V gave up 4 bases and J gave up 2 bases; unmatched junction bases: 5. As DNA, the CDR3 is TGCAGCGTTGGTGGGACAGGACACACAGATACGCAGTATTTT. Translation gives CSVGGTGHTDTQYF.

This chain uses TRBV29-1 with TRBJ1-2; possibly TRBD1 for D (6 bases). Trimming left V 3 bases short and J 4 bases short, with 12 bases between. The CDR3 is 13 amino acids. From germline, CDR1 is SQVTM and CDR2 ANQGSEA. The CDR3 region is CSVDGGGGYGYTF. The CDR3 bases are TGCAGCGTTGACGGGGGCGGGGGCTATGGCTACACCTTC.

The chain joins TRBV6-1 to TRBJ2-3, with 7 bases identical to TRBD2. CDR1 and CDR2 (germline): MNHNS, SASEGT. J was trimmed by 4 bases and V by 10 bases; bases with no gene match: 14. The CDR3 is 15 amino acids. The CDR3, as DNA: TGTGCCATTAGGGAGGGAGGAGCAGGTCCAGATACGCAGTATTTT. Translating gives CAIREGGAGPDTQYF.

This clone was seen once. The rearrangement joins TRBV5-1 to TRBJ2-1; tentative D call: TRBD1 (5 bases). Germline loops: CDR1 SGHRS, CDR2 YFSETQ. Trimming left V 3 bases short and J 0 bases short, with 7 bases between. The CDR3 totals 14 residues. The CDR3 region is CASSSQGSYNEQFF. Written as DNA, the CDR3 is TGCGCCAGCAGCTCCCAGGGCTCCTACAATGAGCAGTTCTTC.

The V gene is TRBV2, the J gene TRBJ2-5; 10 bases align to TRBD1. Unmatched junction bases numbered 2, after V lost 7 bases and J lost 3 bases. CDR3 size: 13 residues. Germline V lookup: CDR1 SNHLY, CDR2 FYNNEI. CDR3 DNA sequence: TGTGCCAGCACAGGGACAGGGGAAGAGACCCAGTACTTC. The encoded protein is CASTGTGEETQYF.

The chain couples TRBV7-9 to TRBJ2-7; 9 bases align to TRBD1. CDR1 is SEHNR, CDR2 FQNEAQ, per germline (reference sequence). The CDR3 is 15 amino acids. Trimming took 5 bases from V and 7 from J; bases not matched to a gene: 12. The CDR3 loop is CASSRWDRVLGEQYF. The CDR3 DNA sequence: TGTGCCAGCAGCCGCTGGGACAGGGTGCTGGGTGAGCAGTACTTC.

The chain carries TRBV6-1 and TRBJ1-1; D is unclear. V was shortened by 1 base and J by 1 base, with 7 bases between the two germline ends. Germline V gene sequence: CDR1 MNHNS, CDR2 SASEGT. The CDR3 length is 14 residues. The CDR3 spells CASSEGPGNTEAFF. The DNA of the CDR3 is TGTGCCAGCAGTGAAGGACCGGGGAACACTGAAGCTTTCTTT.

The rearrangement links TRBV27 to TRBJ2-2; perhaps TRBD2 as D (5 bases). This CDR3 is 15 amino acids long. V dropped 5 bases and J dropped 3 bases, with 13 bases sitting between them. Germline V gene data show CDR1 as MNHEY and CDR2 as SMNVEV (reference sequence). CDR3 in amino acids: CASSTSGDDTGELFF. The CDR3 bases are TGTGCCAGCAGTACCTCCGGGGATGACACCGGGGAGCTGTTTTTT.

The chain uses TRBV2 and TRBJ1-4, with D maybe TRBD1 (6 bases). V lost 4 bases to trimming and J lost 0 bases, with 9 bases between them. Germline CDR1 is SNHLY and CDR2 is FYNNEI. The CDR3 contains 15 residues. The chain's CDR3 is CASSVQGTTNEKLFF. The CDR3, as DNA: TGTGCCAGCAGTGTCCAGGGGACAACTAATGAAAAACTGTTTTTT.

The genes are TRBV28 and TRBJ2-1, with a tentative D call TRBD2 (5 bases). The germline V gene encodes CDR1 MDHEN and CDR2 SYDVKM. This CDR3 has 13 residues. V lost 2 bases to trimming and J lost 10 bases, with 12 bases between them. The CDR3 bases are TGTGCCAGCAGTTTACTGGGAGTTGGCGAGCAGTTCTTC. Its protein is CASSLLGVGEQFF. Complete variable domain (other parts from reference TRBV28 and TRBJ2-1): DVKVTQSSRYLVKRTGEKVFLECVQDMDHENMFWYRQDPGLGLRLIYFSYDVKMKEKGDIPEGYSVSREKKERFSLILESASTNQTSMYLCASSLLGVGEQFFGPGTRLTVL.

V usage is TRBV4-1 and J usage is TRBJ2-1, with 10 bases that match TRBD2. The CDR3 length is 14 residues. V shed 6 bases and J 5 bases; nucleotides not matched to a gene: 4. Germline V lookup: CDR1 MGHRA, CDR2 YSYEKL. CDR3 in DNA: TGCGCCAGCAGTCTAGCGGGGGACAACAATGAGCAGTTCTTC. Translation: CASSLAGDNNEQFF.

A few counts support this clone. The rearrangement uses TRBV7-2 and TRBJ1-2; TRBD1 might be the D (5 bases). The length of the CDR3 is 12 residues. CDR1 SGHTA and CDR2 FQGNSA come from the germline V gene. V shed 5 bases and J shed 8 bases, with 12 bases lying between them. The CDR3: CASSTPPGGYTF. Written as DNA, the CDR3 is TGTGCCAGCAGCACCCCCCCAGGGGGCTACACCTTC.

The chain uses TRBV5-6 and TRBJ2-1, with 7 bases aligning to TRBD1. Germline V gene lookup returns CDR1 SGHDT and CDR2 YYEEEE. J gave up 4 bases and V 0 bases, and 1 base lay outside the gene matches. The length of the CDR3 is 14 residues. In DNA form, the CDR3 reads TGTGCCAGCAGCTTGGAGACAGGGTACAATGAGCAGTTCTTC. Translating gives CASSLETGYNEQFF.

The J gene is TRBJ2-2, the V gene TRBV12-5; no firm D call. CDR1 and CDR2 from the germline V gene are LGHNT and FRNRAP. The length of the CDR3 is 12 residues. Deletions cut 6 bases from V and 3 bases from J, with 5 bases between. The CDR3 is CASGPDTGELFF. DNA of the CDR3: TGTGCTAGTGGCCCGGACACCGGGGAGCTGTTTTTT. Based on the CDR3 plus reference TRBV12-5 and TRBJ2-2, the full variable domain is DARVTQTPRHKVTEMGQEVTMRCQPILGHNTVFWYRQTMMQGLELLAYFRNRAPLDDSGMPKDRFSAEMPDATLATLKIQPSEPRDSAVYFCASGPDTGELFFGEGSRLTVL.

V gene TRBV6-5 combines with J gene TRBJ2-1; TRBD1 might be the D (5 bases). V lost 6 bases, J lost 2 bases, and 14 bases lay in between. The length of the CDR3 is 15 residues. The germline V gene encodes CDR1 MNHEY and CDR2 SVGAGI. The DNA for the CDR3 is TGTGCCAGCAGCAAGGAAAGGGGCCCCTACAATGAGCAGTTCTTC. This gives the protein CASSKERGPYNEQFF.

This chain connects TRBV7-8 to TRBJ1-1; D is perhaps TRBD1 (5 bases). Trimming shortened V by 5 bases and J by 11 bases, and 18 bases separated the two germline ends. The CDR3 contains 13 residues. Germline CDR1 and CDR2: SGHVS and FQNEAQ. CDR3 residues: CASSGGTYVTAFF. As DNA, the CDR3 is TGTGCCAGCAGCGGCGGGACGTACGTGACTGCTTTCTTT.

V and J are TRBV18 and TRBJ2-7, with D possibly being TRBD1 (6 bases). The CDR3 consists of 15 residues. Trimming shortened V by 0 bases and J by 0 bases, and 9 bases separated the two germline ends. Germline-derived CDR1 and CDR2 are KGHSH and LQKENI. The chain's CDR3 is CASSPPGASSYEQYF. DNA for the CDR3: TGTGCCAGCTCACCACCGGGGGCCAGCTCCTACGAGCAGTACTTC.

The V call is TRBV5-1, the J call TRBJ2-7, with D unclear. Trimming removed 1 base at V and 2 bases at J, with 10 bases between. The CDR3 is 14 amino acids. Germline lookup yields CDR1 SGHRS and CDR2 YFSETQ. CDR3 nucleotides: TGCGCCAGCAGCTTGACACGCCCGACCTACGAGCAGTACTTC. Translating gives CASSLTRPTYEQYF.

J is TRBJ1-5 and V is TRBV19; 9 bases fit TRBD1. This CDR3 region has 14 residues. Germline trimming cut 5 bases from V and 6 bases from J; bases unmatched to any gene: 5. Germline V lookup: CDR1 LNHDA, CDR2 SQIVND (reference sequence). The DNA for the CDR3 is TGTGCCAGTAGTGGTACAGGGGGCGTTCAGCCCCAGCATTTT. This encodes CASSGTGGVQPQHF.

The chain recombines TRBV5-4 with TRBJ1-1; no clear D. Germline CDR1 and CDR2: SGHNT and YYREEE (reference sequence). V was cut by 0 bases and J by 1 base, with 13 bases left in between. This CDR3 contains 16 residues. CDR3 in amino acids: CASSLDLSGKNTEAFF. For the CDR3, the DNA is TGTGCCAGCAGCTTGGATCTATCGGGGAAGAACACTGAAGCTTTCTTT.

The chain combines TRBV7-6 with TRBJ1-1; tentative D call: TRBD1 (5 bases). CDR1 SGHVS and CDR2 FNYEAQ come from the germline V gene. This CDR3 is 14 amino acids long. Deletions cut 5 bases from V and 1 base from J, with 11 bases between. The DNA for the CDR3 is TGTGCCAGCAGCCCCAACGGGGGGAACACTGAAGCTTTCTTT. The encoded protein is CASSPNGGNTEAFF. Supplemented by reference TRBV7-6 and TRBJ1-1, the full variable domain reads GAGVSQSPRYKVTKRGQDVALRCDPISGHVSLYWYRQALGQGPEFLTYFNYEAQQDKSGLPNDRFSAERPEGSISTLTIQRTEQRDSAMYRCASSPNGGNTEAFFGQGTRLTVV.

This clone has only one observation. The rearrangement links TRBV9 to TRBJ2-7; D call uncertain. Deletions cut 4 bases from V and 0 bases from J, with 11 bases between. The CDR3 spans 14 residues. Germline CDR1 is SGDLS and CDR2 is YYNGEE. CDR3 nucleotide sequence: TGTGCCAGCAGCCCCGCCTGGAGCTCCTACGAGCAGTACTTC. Translating gives CASSPAWSSYEQYF.

This chain links TRBV6-5 with TRBJ2-5; 14 bases agree with TRBD2. The V segment lost 4 bases and the J segment 1 base; nucleotides outside the gene matches: 2. This CDR3 region has 16 residues. Germline CDR1 and CDR2: MNHEY and SVGAGI. The CDR3 reads CASSSTSGGGQETQYF. CDR3 bases: TGTGCCAGCAGTTCGACTAGCGGGGGGGGCCAAGAGACCCAGTACTTC.

This sequence joins TRBV9 and TRBJ2-7; perhaps TRBD1 as D (6 bases). V was trimmed by 3 bases and J by 0 bases, leaving 13 bases between them. The CDR3 has 15 amino acids. Germline V CDR1 and CDR2: SGDLS, YYNGEE. CDR3 in DNA: TGTGCCAGCAGCGGGGGCCAGGGGACCTCCTACGAGCAGTACTTC. Its protein is CASSGGQGTSYEQYF. Drawing the rest from reference TRBV9 and TRBJ2-7, the complete variable domain is DSGVTQTPKHLITATGQRVTLRCSPRSGDLSVYWYQQSLDQGLQFLIQYYNGEERAKGNILERFSAQQFPDLHSELNLSSLELGDSALYFCASSGGQGTSYEQYFGPGTRLTVT.

This clone was seen just once. This chain links TRBV15 with TRBJ2-1; 8 bases align to TRBD1. The V segment lost 0 bases and the J segment 8 bases; nucleotides outside the gene matches: 6. CDR1 is LNHNV, CDR2 YYDKDF, per germline (reference sequence). The CDR3 has 15 residues. CDR3 nucleotides: TGTGCCACCAGCAGAGATCGGTCAGGGGGCGATGAGCAGTTCTTC. This encodes CATSRDRSGGDEQFF.

This chain links TRBV27 with TRBJ1-5; 7 bases line up with TRBD1. The trim removed 5 bases at V and 3 bases at J, leaving 4 bases unmatched. CDR1 is MNHEY and CDR2 is SMNVEV in the germline V gene (reference sequence). This CDR3 is built from 14 residues. Here the CDR3 DNA reads TGTGCCAGCAGTAGGACAGGAACCAATCAGCCCCAGCATTTT. Translating it yields CASSRTGTNQPQHF.

The chain uses TRBV7-7 and TRBJ2-3; TRBD1 agrees at 9 bases. With V trimmed by 4 bases and J by 5 bases, 4 bases remained unmatched. Germline V lookup: CDR1 SSHAT, CDR2 FNYEAQ (reference sequence). The length of the CDR3 is 14 residues. The CDR3 bases are TGTGCCAGCAGCTCGGGGACAGGGAGAGATACGCAGTATTTT. This gives the protein CASSSGTGRDTQYF.

CDR3 region: CASSPGQGRGETQYF. CDR3 DNA: TGTGCCAGCAGCCCAGGACAGGGGCGCGGGGAGACCCAGTACTTC. V is TRBV7-2 and J is TRBJ2-5, with 9 bases fitting TRBD1. The CDR3 length is 15 residues. V gave up 5 bases and J gave up 5 bases; unmatched junction bases: 9. Germline-derived CDR1 and CDR2 are SGHTA and FQGNSA. Full variable domain (outside the CDR3, taken from reference TRBV7-2 and TRBJ2-5): GAGVSQSPSNKVTEKGKDVELRCDPISGHTALYWYRQSLGQGLEFLIYFQGNSAPDKSGLPSDRFSAERTGGSVSTLTIQRTQQEDSAVYLCASSPGQGRGETQYFGPGTRLLVL.

In this sample, this clone turned up once. The rearrangement uses TRBV5-1 and TRBJ2-5; D uncertain. The CDR3 contains 15 residues. Germline V gene lookup returns CDR1 SGHRS and CDR2 YFSETQ. The ends were cut back, 0 bases at V and 8 bases at J, with 17 bases in the middle. The CDR3 protein is CASSLVWADEGTQYF. The CDR3, as DNA: TGCGCCAGCAGCTTGGTTTGGGCAGATGAAGGTACCCAGTACTTC. The full variable domain, its missing parts supplied by reference TRBV5-1 and TRBJ2-5, is KAGVTQTPRYLIKTRGQQVTLSCSPISGHRSVSWYQQTPGQGLQFLFEYFSETQRNKGNFPGRFSGRQFSNSRSEMNVSTLELGDSALYLCASSLVWADEGTQYFGPGTRLLVL.